The sample holds a few counts of the clone carrying this T cell receptor beta chain. The CDR3 extends over 13 amino acids. Trimming shortened V by 9 bases and J by 5 bases, and 16 bases separated the two germline ends. Per germline, CDR1 ENHRY and CDR2 SYGVKD. Blood specimens came from baseline, cycle 4 day 1, and cycle 7 day 1. This specimen belongs to a study of OX40 agonist ivuxolimab in advanced cancers. Study as a whole: There were three patients with partial responses, one having hepatocellular carcinoma and two cutaneous melanoma.

Assay used: immunoSEQ multiplex PCR; TCRdb lists only in-frame clones, some missing. The sample has around 62,000 clones, over 80% seen once. The input for sequencing was CD4+ or CD8+ T cells sorted from blood, taken in a trial of the OX40 agonist ivuxolimab. The chain links TRBV10-3 to TRBJ1-2, with TRBD1 as a possible D gene (5 bases). The sequence was obtained from an adult with an advanced solid tumor such as melanoma, head and neck, liver or kidney cancer. The CDR3 here is CAMGRERSYGYTF. The CDR3 bases are TGTGCCATGGGCAGGGAACGAAGTTATGGCTACACCTTC.